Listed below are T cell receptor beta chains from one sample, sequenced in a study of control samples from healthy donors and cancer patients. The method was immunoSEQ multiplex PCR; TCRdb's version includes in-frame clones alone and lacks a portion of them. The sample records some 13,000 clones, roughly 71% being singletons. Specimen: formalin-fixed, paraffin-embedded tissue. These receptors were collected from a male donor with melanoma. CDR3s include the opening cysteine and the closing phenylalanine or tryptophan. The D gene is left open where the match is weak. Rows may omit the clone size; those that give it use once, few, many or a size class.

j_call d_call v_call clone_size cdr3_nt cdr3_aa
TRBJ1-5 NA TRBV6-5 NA TGTGCCAGCAGTTGGGGGTTCAATCAGCCCCAGCATTTT CASSWGFNQPQHF
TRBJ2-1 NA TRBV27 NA TGTGCCAGCAGTTTATTTTGGACTGGGGACAATGAGCAGTTCTTC CASSLFWTGDNEQFF
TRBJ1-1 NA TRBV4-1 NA TGCGCCAGCAGCTACAATATACAGGGCACTGAAGCTTTCTTT CASSYNIQGTEAFF
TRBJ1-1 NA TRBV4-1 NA TGCGCCAGCAGCCAAGAAACGGTCTATAGTGAAGCTTTCTTT CASSQETVYSEAFF
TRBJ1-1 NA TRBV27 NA TGTGCCAGCAGTCATGTCCGGGCCCTGGGGAACACTGAAGCTTTCTTT CASSHVRALGNTEAFF
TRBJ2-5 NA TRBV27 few TGTGCCAGCAGTTTATCGAGAAGCGAGGGAGAGACCCAGTACTTC CASSLSRSEGETQYF
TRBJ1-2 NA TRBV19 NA TGTGCCAGTAGTATAGGTCGGGGGGACTATGGCTACACCTTC CASSIGRGDYGYTF
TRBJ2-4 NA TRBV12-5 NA TGTGCTAGTGGTTTGGACGGGCCCGCGGGACAATTAGTCAAAAACATTCAGTACTTC CASGLDGPAGQLVKNIQYF
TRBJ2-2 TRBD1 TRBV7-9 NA TGTGCCAGCAGAGGGACAGGGTTCGGCGGGGAGCTGTTTTTT CASRGTGFGGELFF
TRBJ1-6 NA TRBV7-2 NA TGTGCCAGCAGTTACCCGGCAGGGATAAATTCACCCCTCCACTTT CASSYPAGINSPLHF
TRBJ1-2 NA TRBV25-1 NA TGTGCCAGCAGTGAATCCGGTACGGGGGGATTGGATGGCTACACCTTC CASSESGTGGLDGYTF
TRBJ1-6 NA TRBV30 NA TGTGCCTGGAGTGTTGGAGAAAATTCACCCCTCCACTTT CAWSVGENSPLHF
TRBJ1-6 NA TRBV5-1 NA TGCGCCAGCAGCTTGGAGTCGGGTAATTCACCCCTCCACTTT CASSLESGNSPLHF
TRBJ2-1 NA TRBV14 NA TGTGCCAGCAGCCAAGGATCGAGCGGACGGGGATACAATGAGCAGTTCTTC CASSQGSSGRGYNEQFF
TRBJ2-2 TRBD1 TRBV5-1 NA TGCGCCAGCAGAAATACCGGGACAGATTACCACGGGGAGCTGTTTTTT CASRNTGTDYHGELFF
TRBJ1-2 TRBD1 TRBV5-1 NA TGCGCCAGCAGCTTGGACAGGGGTAAATATGGCTACACCTTC CASSLDRGKYGYTF
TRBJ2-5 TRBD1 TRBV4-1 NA TGCGCCAGCAGCCCGGGACAGGGACTGGAAGGGGAGACCCAGTACTTC CASSPGQGLEGETQYF
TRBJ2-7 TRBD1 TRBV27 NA TGTGCCAGCAGTTCGACAGGGGGCGAGCAGTACTTC CASSSTGGEQYF
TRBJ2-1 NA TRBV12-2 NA TGTGCAAGTCGAGAGGCTTCGGGACTAGACCCCTACAATGAGCAGTTCTTC CASREASGLDPYNEQFF
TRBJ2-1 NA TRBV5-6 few TGTGCCAGCAGCTCCCCCTTGAGGTGGGCTGGAGGATACAATGAGCAGTTCTTC CASSSPLRWAGGYNEQFF
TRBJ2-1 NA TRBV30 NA TGTGCCTGGAGTGTAGGGGCAACCTACAATGAGCAGTTCTTC CAWSVGATYNEQFF
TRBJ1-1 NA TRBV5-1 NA TGCGCCAGCCAGGGAATAACTGAAGCTTTCTTT CASQGITEAFF
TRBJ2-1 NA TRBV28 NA TGTGCCAGCGCCCTACCCAATGAGCAGTTCTTC CASALPNEQFF
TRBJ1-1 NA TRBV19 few TGTGCCAGTAGTATGCAAGTGAACACTGAAGCTTTCTTT CASSMQVNTEAFF